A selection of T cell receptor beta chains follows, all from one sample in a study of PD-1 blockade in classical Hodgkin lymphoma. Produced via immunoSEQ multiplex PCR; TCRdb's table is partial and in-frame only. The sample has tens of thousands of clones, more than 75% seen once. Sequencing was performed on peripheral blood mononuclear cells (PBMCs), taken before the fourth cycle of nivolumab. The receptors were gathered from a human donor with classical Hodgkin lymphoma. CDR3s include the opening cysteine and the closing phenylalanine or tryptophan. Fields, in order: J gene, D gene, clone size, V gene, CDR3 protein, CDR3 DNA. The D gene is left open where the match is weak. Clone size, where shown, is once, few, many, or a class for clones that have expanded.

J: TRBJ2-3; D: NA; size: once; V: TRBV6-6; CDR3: CASSYSGRGHTDTQYF; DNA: TGTGCCAGCAGTTACTCAGGAAGAGGACACACAGATACGCAGTATTTT
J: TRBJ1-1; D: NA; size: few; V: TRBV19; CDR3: CASIDPGRTVEAFF; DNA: TGTGCCAGTATCGACCCGGGACGGACAGTCGAAGCTTTCTTT
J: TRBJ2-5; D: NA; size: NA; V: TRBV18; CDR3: CASSPRRETQYF; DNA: TGTGCCAGCTCACCGAGGAGAGAGACCCAGTACTTC
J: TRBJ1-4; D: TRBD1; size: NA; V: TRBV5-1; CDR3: CASSLEGQGEKLFF; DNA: TGCGCCAGCAGCTTGGAGGGACAGGGCGAAAAACTGTTTTTT
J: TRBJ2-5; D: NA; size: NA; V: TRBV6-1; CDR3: CASSEGPSSGAQYF; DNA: TGTGCCAGCAGTGAAGGGCCTTCTTCCGGGGCCCAGTACTTC
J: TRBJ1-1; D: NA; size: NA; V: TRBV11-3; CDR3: CASSPMGGYTEAFF; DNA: TGTGCCAGCAGCCCGATGGGCGGTTACACTGAAGCTTTCTTT
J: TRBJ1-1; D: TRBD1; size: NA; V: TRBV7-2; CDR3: CASSLLDRGTEAFF; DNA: TGTGCCAGCAGCTTACTGGACAGGGGCACTGAAGCTTTCTTT
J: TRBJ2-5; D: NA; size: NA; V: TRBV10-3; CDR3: CAISWDTQETQYF; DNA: TGTGCCATCAGTTGGGACACCCAAGAGACCCAGTACTTC
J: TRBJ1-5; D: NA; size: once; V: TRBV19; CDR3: CASSQQVNQPQHF; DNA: TGTGCCAGTAGTCAGCAGGTCAATCAGCCCCAGCATTTT
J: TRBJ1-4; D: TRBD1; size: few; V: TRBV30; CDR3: CAWEDRGREKLFF; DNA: TGTGCCTGGGAGGACAGGGGGCGAGAAAAACTGTTTTTT
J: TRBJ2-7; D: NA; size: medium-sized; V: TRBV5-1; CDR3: CASSLSTGQYEQYF; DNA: TGCGCCAGCAGCTTGTCGACTGGGCAGTACGAGCAGTACTTC
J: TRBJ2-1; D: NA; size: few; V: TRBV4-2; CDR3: CASSQELGEQFF; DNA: TGTGCCAGCAGCCAAGAGCTGGGTGAGCAGTTCTTC
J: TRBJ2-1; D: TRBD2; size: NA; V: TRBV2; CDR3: CASSPTSGGANEQFF; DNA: TGTGCCAGCAGTCCGACTAGCGGGGGGGCCAATGAGCAGTTCTTC
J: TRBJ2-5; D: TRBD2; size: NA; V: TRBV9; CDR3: CASSPRTRGETQYF; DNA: TGTGCCAGCAGCCCACGGACTAGGGGAGAGACCCAGTACTTC
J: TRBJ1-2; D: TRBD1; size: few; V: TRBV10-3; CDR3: CAIRRDRVFYGYTF; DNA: TGTGCCATCAGGAGGGACAGAGTTTTCTATGGCTACACCTTC
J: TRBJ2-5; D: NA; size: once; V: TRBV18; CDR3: CASSPPTNKETQYF; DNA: TGTGCCAGCTCACCCCCGACTAATAAAGAGACCCAGTACTTC
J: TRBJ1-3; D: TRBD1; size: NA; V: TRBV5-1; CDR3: CASSLGQGQSSGNTIYF; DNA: TGCGCCAGCAGCCTGGGACAGGGACAGAGCTCTGGAAACACCATATATTTT
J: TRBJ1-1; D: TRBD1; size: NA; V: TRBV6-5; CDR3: CASSRQGSTEAFF; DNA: TGTGCCAGCAGTCGACAGGGGAGCACTGAAGCTTTCTTT
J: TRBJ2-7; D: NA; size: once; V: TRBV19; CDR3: CASSIRNPTYEQYF; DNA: TGTGCCAGTAGTATCCGGAACCCCACCTACGAGCAGTACTTC
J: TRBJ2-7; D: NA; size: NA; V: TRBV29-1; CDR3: CSGAGAGDEQYF; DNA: TGCAGCGGGGCGGGTGCTGGCGACGAGCAGTACTTC
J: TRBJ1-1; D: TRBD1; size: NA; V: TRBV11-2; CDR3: CASSLTGGGFEAFF; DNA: TGTGCCAGCAGCTTGACAGGGGGGGGATTTGAAGCTTTCTTT
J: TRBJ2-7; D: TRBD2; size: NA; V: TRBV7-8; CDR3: CASSLEQGLAGVLGSYEQYF; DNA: TGTGCCAGCAGCTTAGAACAAGGACTAGCGGGAGTCTTGGGATCCTACGAGCAGTACTTC
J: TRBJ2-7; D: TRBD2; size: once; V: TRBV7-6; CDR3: CASSLAAGTSGASISYEQYF; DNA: TGTGCCAGCAGCTTAGCGGCCGGGACTAGCGGGGCCTCAATCTCCTACGAGCAGTACTTC
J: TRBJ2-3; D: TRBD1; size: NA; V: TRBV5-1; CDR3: CASSPTGDPTDTQYF; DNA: TGCGCCAGCAGCCCGACAGGGGATCCCACAGATACGCAGTATTTT
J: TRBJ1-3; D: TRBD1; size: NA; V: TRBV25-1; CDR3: CASSTGVRNTIYF; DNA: TGTGCCAGCAGTACAGGGGTCCGAAACACCATATATTTT
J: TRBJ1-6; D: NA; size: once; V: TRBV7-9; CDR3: CASNSGAEVSPLHF; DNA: TGTGCCAGCAACTCAGGGGCCGAAGTTTCACCCCTCCACTTT
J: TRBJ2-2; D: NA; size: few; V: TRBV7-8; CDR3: CASSFHGGELFF; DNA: TGTGCCAGCAGCTTTCATGGCGGGGAGCTGTTTTTT
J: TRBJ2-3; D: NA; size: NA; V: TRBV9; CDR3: CASSAGQGGTDTQYF; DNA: TGTGCCAGCAGCGCGGGACAAGGTGGAACAGATACGCAGTATTTT
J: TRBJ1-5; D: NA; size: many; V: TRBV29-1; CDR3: CSVAEGLSNQPQHF; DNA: TGCAGCGTTGCGGAGGGACTGAGCAATCAGCCCCAGCATTTT
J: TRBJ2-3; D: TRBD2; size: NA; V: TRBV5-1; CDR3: CASSLEPGLAGPDTQYF; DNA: TGCGCCAGCAGCTTGGAACCGGGACTAGCGGGGCCAGATACGCAGTATTTT
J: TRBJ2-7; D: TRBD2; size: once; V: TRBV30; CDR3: CAWSVVASGAGEQYF; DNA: TGTGCCTGGAGTGTCGTGGCTAGCGGGGCGGGGGAGCAGTACTTC
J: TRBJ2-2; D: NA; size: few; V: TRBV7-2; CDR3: CASSLRASVGLMRELFF; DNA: TGTGCCAGCAGCTTAAGGGCTAGCGTGGGACTTATGAGGGAGCTGTTTTTT
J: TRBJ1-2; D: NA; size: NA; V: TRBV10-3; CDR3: CAIGATSDYGYTF; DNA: TGTGCCATTGGGGCCACGTCAGACTATGGCTACACCTTC
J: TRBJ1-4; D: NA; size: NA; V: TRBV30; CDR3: CAWSVGTTNEKLFF; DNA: TGTGCCTGGAGTGTAGGAACAACTAATGAAAAACTGTTTTTT
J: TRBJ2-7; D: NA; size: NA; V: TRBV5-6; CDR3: CASSFGQISLREQYF; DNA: TGTGCCAGCAGCTTCGGACAGATAAGCCTACGCGAGCAGTACTTC
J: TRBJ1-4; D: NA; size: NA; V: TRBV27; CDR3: CASSPQAGRLRLFF; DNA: TGTGCCAGCAGTCCTCAAGCAGGGAGGTTGAGACTGTTTTTT
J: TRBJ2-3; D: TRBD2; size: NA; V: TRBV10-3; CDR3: CAISESKERDLSTDTQYF; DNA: TGTGCCATCAGTGAGTCTAAGGAGCGGGACCTGAGCACAGATACGCAGTATTTT
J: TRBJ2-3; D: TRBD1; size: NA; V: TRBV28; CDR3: CASSFGQGATDTQYF; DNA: TGTGCCAGCAGTTTCGGGCAGGGGGCTACAGATACGCAGTATTTT
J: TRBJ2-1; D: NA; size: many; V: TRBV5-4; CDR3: CASSLRGAINEQFF; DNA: TGTGCCAGCAGCTTGAGGGGGGCCATCAATGAGCAGTTCTTC
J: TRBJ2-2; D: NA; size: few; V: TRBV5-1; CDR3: CASSGAALNTGELFF; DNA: TGCGCCAGCTCAGGAGCGGCTCTGAACACCGGGGAGCTGTTTTTT
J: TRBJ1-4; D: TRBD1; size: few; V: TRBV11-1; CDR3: CASSPLQGAATNEKLFF; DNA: TGTGCCAGCAGCCCCCTACAGGGGGCAGCAACTAATGAAAAACTGTTTTTT
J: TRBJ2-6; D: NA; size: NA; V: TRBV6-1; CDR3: CASSEAGRDTFSGANVLTF; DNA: TGTGCCAGCAGTGAAGCGGGCCGGGACACCTTCTCTGGGGCCAACGTCCTGACTTTC
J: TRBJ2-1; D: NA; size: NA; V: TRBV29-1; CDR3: CSVEVPNEQFF; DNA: TGCAGCGTTGAAGTACCCAATGAGCAGTTCTTC
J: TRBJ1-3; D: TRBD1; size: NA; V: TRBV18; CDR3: CASSPRTGRDTIYF; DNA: TGTGCCAGCTCACCCCGGACAGGGAGAGACACCATATATTTT
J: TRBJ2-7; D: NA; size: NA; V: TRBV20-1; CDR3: CSAHQGGEQYF; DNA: TGCAGTGCTCACCAGGGTGGCGAGCAGTACTTC
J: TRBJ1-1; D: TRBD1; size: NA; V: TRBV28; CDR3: CASWGQAPFNTEAFF; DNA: TGTGCCAGCTGGGGACAGGCACCCTTTAACACTGAAGCTTTCTTT
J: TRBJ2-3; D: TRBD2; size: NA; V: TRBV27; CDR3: CASSSDRLAGGLDTQYF; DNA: TGTGCCAGCAGTTCCGATAGACTAGCGGGGGGTTTAGATACGCAGTATTTT
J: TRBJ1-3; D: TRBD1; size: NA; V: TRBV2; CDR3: CASGGQVLDTIYF; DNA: TGTGCCAGCGGGGGACAGGTATTAGACACCATATATTTT
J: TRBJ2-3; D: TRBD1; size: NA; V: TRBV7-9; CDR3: CASSSRVTGGGTDTQYF; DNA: TGTGCCAGCAGCTCCCGGGTGACAGGGGGCGGCACAGATACGCAGTATTTT
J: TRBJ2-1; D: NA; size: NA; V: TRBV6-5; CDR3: CASSYAMEGVGQFF; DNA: TGTGCCAGCAGTTACGCAATGGAGGGAGTTGGGCAGTTCTTC
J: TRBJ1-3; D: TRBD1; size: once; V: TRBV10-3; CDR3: CAIKGAQGNTIYF; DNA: TGTGCCATCAAGGGGGCCCAAGGAAACACCATATATTTT
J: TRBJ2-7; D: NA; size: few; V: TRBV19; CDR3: CASSIVTGSDYEQYF; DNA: TGTGCCAGTAGTATAGTAACAGGGTCCGACTACGAGCAGTACTTC